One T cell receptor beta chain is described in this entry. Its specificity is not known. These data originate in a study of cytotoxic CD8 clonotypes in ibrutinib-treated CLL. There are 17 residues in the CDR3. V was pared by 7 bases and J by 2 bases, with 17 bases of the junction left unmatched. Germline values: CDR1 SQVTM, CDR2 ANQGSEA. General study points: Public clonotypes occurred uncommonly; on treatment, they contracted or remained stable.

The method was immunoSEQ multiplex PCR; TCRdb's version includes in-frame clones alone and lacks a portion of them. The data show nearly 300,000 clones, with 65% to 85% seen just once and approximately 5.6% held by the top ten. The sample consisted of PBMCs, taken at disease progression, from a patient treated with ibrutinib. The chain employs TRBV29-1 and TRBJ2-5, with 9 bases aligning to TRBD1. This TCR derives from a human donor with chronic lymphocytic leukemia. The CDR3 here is CSARPVGQGFRQETQYF. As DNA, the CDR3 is TGCAGCGCACGCCCGGTGGGACAGGGATTTCGGCAAGAGACCCAGTACTTC.